This entry describes one T cell receptor beta chain. Its target is not known. This sample stems from a study of monozygotic twins with inflammatory bowel disease. Study-level findings and limits: Ultimately, a single strong signal or clonotype associated with IBD was not supported. Whether twins were concordant or discordant made no difference to repertoire similarity, possibly from limited power. Clonotype sharing was lower in IBD patients than healthy twins, most markedly with disease activity.

Per germline, CDR1 KGHSH and CDR2 LQKENI. This CDR3 contains 12 residues. TCRdb re-called the 5' RACE reads; every CDR3 protein appears as one record, without DNA. In all, the sample yields just over 300,000 distinct CDR3 sequences. This clonotype was sampled from a human donor with ulcerative colitis or Crohn's disease, or a healthy co-twin of an affected twin (not recorded which). The sample taken for sequencing was blood. J is TRBJ1-1 and V is TRBV18. CDR3: CASSPRDVEAFF.